This T cell receptor (beta chain) was recovered during a study of blood T cells in healthy people across ages. Study-wide results and limits: The authors considered diversity estimates from one million T cells to be underestimates.

Aged roughly 6 to 90, donors were systemically healthy Caucasians from Russia. The second PCR ran roughly 7 to 12 cycles with a sample-barcoded 5' primer and J-beta primers. Every cDNA was tagged by a template-switch adaptor with 12 random nucleotides. TCRdb re-called the 5' RACE reads through MiXCR, storing one row per CDR3 protein. The sample has about 1.5 million distinct CDR3 sequences; 40% to 45% are singletons. A remark on this clonotype: Its antigen remains unknown. At one of its ends the junction is not consistent with the germline gene, which may arise from a read error.

Germline V gene sequence: CDR1 SGHTA, CDR2 FQGNSA. The CDR3 length is 16 residues. V and J are TRBV7-2 and TRBJ1-5; 7 bases are shared with TRBD1. This TCR came from a woman aged 18-30 years in good health. The sample was blood. The CDR3 region has the DNA TGTGTCAGCAGCTTAATGGAGCCCAGGGGGAATCAGCCCCAGCATTTT. Its protein is CVSSLMEPRGNQPQHF.